This T cell receptor beta chain was captured in a study of identical twins. CDR3 length equals 15 residues. V dropped 3 bases and J dropped 4; count of bases not matched to a gene: 7. Germline CDR1 and CDR2: MNHEY and SMNVEV (reference sequence). Donors uniformly comprised healthy Caucasians. TCRdb itself ran the 5' RACE reads through MiXCR, one entry per CDR3 protein. The sample carries 200,000 to 250,000 distinct CDR3 sequences, 6.5% recorded once. This clonotype appeared a few times. These data are also associated with another study on T cells expressing NK-cell markers. That work adds: The TCR beta repertoires originated in sorted CD3+CD56+NKG2C+, CD3+CD56+NKG2C- and CD3+CD56-NKG2C+ T cells. The eight sequenced donors comprised seven who were HCMV-seropositive and one who was seronegative. Restricting sorting to alpha-beta TCR T cells was achieved in several experiments by an anti-gamma-delta TCR antibody.

The sequencing sample was made of CD8+ T cells sorted from blood. The chain employs TRBV27 and TRBJ2-3, with 7 positions matching TRBD2. The sequence came from a woman aged 18-29 years in good health. As DNA, the CDR3 is TGTGCCAGCAGTTTGCTGGGCGGGAGACCAGATACGCAGTATTTT. This translates into CASSLLGGRPDTQYF.